The rows below give T cell receptor beta chains drawn from one sample of a study of T cell responses to AZD1222 COVID-19 vaccine. Some clones are missing from TCRdb's copy, which holds only in-frame ones; the method was immunoSEQ multiplex PCR. The sample has about 88,000 clones; about 88% are singletons. The sequenced sample was peripheral blood, obtained 28 days after the second AZD1222 dose. These receptors were taken from an adult who received the AZD1222 COVID-19 vaccine. Both conserved end residues are part of each CDR3. D genes are given only for firm matches. Size is stated for part of the rows, as once, few or many counts, or as a class when the clone is expanded.

V gene	clone size	J gene	D gene	CDR3 DNA	CDR3 protein
TRBV6-5	.	TRBJ1-5	.	TGTGCCACCAAGGGGGGGGGCAACCAGCCCCAGCATTTT	CATKGGGNQPQHF
TRBV18	.	TRBJ1-2	.	TGTGCCAGCTCACCACGAACGAGCTATGGCTACACCTTC	CASSPRTSYGYTF
TRBV10-2	.	TRBJ2-1	TRBD2	TGCGCCACCCGGACTAGCGGGGGGCAGGGTGAGCAGTTCTTC	CATRTSGGQGEQFF
TRBV5-8	.	TRBJ2-2	.	TGTGCCAGCAGCTGGGGACCCTGGAACACCGGGGAGCTGTTTTTT	CASSWGPWNTGELFF
TRBV5-1	.	TRBJ1-1	TRBD1	TGCGCCAGCAGCTTGGGACAGGGAATGAACACTGAAGCTTTCTTT	CASSLGQGMNTEAFF
TRBV12-3/TRBV12-4	.	TRBJ1-5	.	TGTGCCAGCACCCCAGGGCAGAATCAGCCCCAGCATTTT	CASTPGQNQPQHF
TRBV18	.	TRBJ1-3	.	TGTGCCAGCTCGTCCCGGGACGGAAACACCATATATTTT	CASSSRDGNTIYF
TRBV12-5	.	TRBJ1-1	TRBD1	TGTGCTAGTGGTTCCCCACCTCTTAGGACCCTGACAGGGAGCACTGAAGCTTTCTTT	CASGSPPLRTLTGSTEAFF
TRBV6-5	once	TRBJ1-5	.	TGTGCCAGCAGGCCCTCAGGGGTTCAAGGTCAGCCCCAGCATTTT	CASRPSGVQGQPQHF
TRBV25-1	.	TRBJ1-3	.	TGTGCCAGCAGTGGAGCGGGGTCTGGAAACACCATATATTTT	CASSGAGSGNTIYF
TRBV5-4	.	TRBJ2-2	.	TGTGCCAGCAGCTTAGCACAGACACCCTATGGGGCCGGGGAGCTGTTTTTT	CASSLAQTPYGAGELFF
TRBV19	.	TRBJ2-7	TRBD1	TGTGCCAGTAGTCTCCGGACAGGGAATTCCGAGCAGTACTTC	CASSLRTGNSEQYF
TRBV6-5	.	TRBJ2-3	TRBD1	TGTGCCAGCAGACAGGACAGGGCGACAGATACGCAGTATTTT	CASRQDRATDTQYF
TRBV6-5	.	TRBJ1-1	.	TGTGCCAGCAGTTACAGGGTCAACACCGGCACTGAAGCTTTCTTT	CASSYRVNTGTEAFF